This T cell receptor beta chain was sequenced in a study of shared clonotypes between healthy human individuals (dated by TCRdb to about 2020). The study in broad terms: A couple of women and three men aged 18 to 49 years were included in the cohort. To estimate repertoire size and how much clonotype sharing occurs between individuals, the study deeply sequenced the blood TCR repertoires of roughly 5 healthy adults. To increase sequencing depth and limit assay-specific biases, TCR repertoire library preparation and sequencing were carried out by different laboratories using diverse techniques. Between about 0.94 and 8.9 billion PBMCs per donor were obtained by leukapheresis.

The donors were healthy, HIV-negative adults who had no recently reported acute infections or vaccinations. Only Caucasian adults living in Nashville, Tennessee, USA were represented among the donors. In the unsorted samples, around 81 million PBMCs were counted, and genomic DNA was extracted using the QIAamp DNA Blood Mini kit. Blood was obtained by leukapheresis, after which PBMCs were separated by Ficoll-Histopaque density gradient centrifugation and cryopreserved in liquid nitrogen vapor phase. CDR1 and CDR2, looked up from the germline V gene, are KGHSH and LQKENI. The CDR3 holds 20 amino acids from the cysteine to the phenylalanine. Left in the record is the CDR3 DNA by itself, 60 bases read in frame from the first base. Here V drops 4 bases and J drops 1 base, and the junction holds 14 bases not matched to any gene. Comment on this clone: The specificity of this receptor is unknown. No base-level quality is on record; no much larger clone is a single base apart.

General study outcomes and caveats: Because the study included only a small number of donors, the genetic and exposure-history diversity represented was limited. Pairwise subsampling led to the expectation that sequencing depth would affect the degree of clonotype sharing among donors. Sampling was restricted to blood, and TCR repertoires in tissues likely differ from the TCR repertoires found in blood.

TCR CDR3 regions were amplified from genomic DNA by multiplex PCR using the deep immunoSEQ assay. Extracted genomic DNA from each cell subset was distributed evenly across all wells of several immunoSEQ 96-well plates, and each plate was treated as a replicate. For unsorted PBMC, 300 ng of genomic DNA, equivalent to around 30,000 T cell genomes, went into each replicate PCR. Unsorted PBMC genomic DNA was sequenced across ten immunoSEQ deep assay plates. The purified libraries were quantified using a Qubit 3.0 fluorometer, sized with a Bioanalyzer 2100, and then quantified again using the KAPA Library Quantification kit. A separate single-read 150-cycle Illumina NextSeq 550 flow cell was used to sequence each immunoSEQ 96-well plate. The paper's data handling went like this. The immunoSEQ output contained only junctional sequences without quality scores, so filtering could not match that applied to full-length reads. To assign V/J genes and CDR3, sequences were annotated against IMGT germline references using PyIR, a Python wrapper for IgBLAST v1.9. Reads were filtered out if the reads had weak V/J assignments (E-value above 1e-6), no CDR3, stop codons, out-of-frame junctions, or ambiguous translated residues. V3J clonotypes were defined as sequences sharing an identical inferred V gene, J gene, and CDR3 amino acid sequence. Percentage overlap between repertoires was computed as shared unique clonotypes divided by the size of the smaller repertoire. Three approaches were used to assess repertoire richness: RTK rarefaction, the Chao1 estimator, and Recon v2.1 estimates of unobserved clonotypes. This immuneACCESS table, as held by TCRdb, lists in-frame sequences with V and J called but not all clones. Of the missing ones, under half trace to an unresolved V gene in checked studies; the others have no known cause. That table gives V, J and clone size, and the DNA gave D and trimming. The sample includes about 470,000 clones, with 75% to 85% observed a single time. The ten most abundant clones make up about 13% of the sample.

Sequenced: PBMCs. The chain couples TRBV18 to TRBJ2-1; 12 central nucleotides agree with TRBD2. This sequence originates from a woman in her thirties or forties in good health. Some clones in this sample may be carry-over from other donors' samples. The sequenced DNA is TGTGCCAGCTCACGGCGACTAGCGGGAGCGCTTCCGGGGTCCTACAATGAGCAGTTCTTC. Its product reads: CASSRRLAGALPGSYNEQFF.